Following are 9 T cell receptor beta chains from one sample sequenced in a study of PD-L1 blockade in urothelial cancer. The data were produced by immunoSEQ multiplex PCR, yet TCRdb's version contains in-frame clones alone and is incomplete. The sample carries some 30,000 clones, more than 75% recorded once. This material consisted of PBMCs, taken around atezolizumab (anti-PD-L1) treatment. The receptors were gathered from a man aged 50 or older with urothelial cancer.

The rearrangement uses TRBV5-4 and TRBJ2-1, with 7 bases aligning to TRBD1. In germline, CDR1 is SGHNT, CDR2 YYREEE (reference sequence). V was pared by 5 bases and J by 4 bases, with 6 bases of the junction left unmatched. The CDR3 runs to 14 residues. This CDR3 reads CASREPGQYNEQFF. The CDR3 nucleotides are TGTGCCAGCAGGGAGCCGGGACAGTACAATGAGCAGTTCTTC. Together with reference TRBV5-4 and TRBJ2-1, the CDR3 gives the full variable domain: ETGVTQSPTHLIKTRGQQVTLRCSSQSGHNTVSWYQQALGQGPQFIFQYYREEENGRGNFPPRFSGLQFPNYSSELNVNALELDDSALYLCASREPGQYNEQFFGPGTRLTVL.

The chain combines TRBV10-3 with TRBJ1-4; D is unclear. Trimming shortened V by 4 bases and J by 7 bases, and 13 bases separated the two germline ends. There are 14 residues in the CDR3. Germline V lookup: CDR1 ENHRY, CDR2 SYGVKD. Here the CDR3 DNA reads TGTGCCATCAGTGCGGGGAGTGACGGTGAAAAACTGTTTTTT. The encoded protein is CAISAGSDGEKLFF.

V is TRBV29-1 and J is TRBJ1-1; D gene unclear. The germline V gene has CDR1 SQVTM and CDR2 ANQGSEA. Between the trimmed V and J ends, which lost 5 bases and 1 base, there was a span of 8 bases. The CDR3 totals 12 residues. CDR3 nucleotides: TGCAGCGTTCGGCAGGCGAACACTGAAGCTTTCTTT. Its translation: CSVRQANTEAFF.

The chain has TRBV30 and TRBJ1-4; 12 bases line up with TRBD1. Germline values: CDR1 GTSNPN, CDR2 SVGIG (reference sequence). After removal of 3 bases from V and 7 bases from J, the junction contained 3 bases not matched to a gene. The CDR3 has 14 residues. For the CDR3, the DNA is TGTGCCTGGAGGGGACAGGGGGCTACTGAAAAACTGTTTTTT. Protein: CAWRGQGATEKLFF.

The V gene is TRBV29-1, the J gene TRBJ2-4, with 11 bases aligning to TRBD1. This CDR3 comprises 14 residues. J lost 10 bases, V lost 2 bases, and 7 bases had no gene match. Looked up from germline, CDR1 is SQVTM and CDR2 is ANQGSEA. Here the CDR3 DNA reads TGCAGCGTTGAACCATCGGGGACAGGGGGTATTCAGTACTTC. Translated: CSVEPSGTGGIQYF.

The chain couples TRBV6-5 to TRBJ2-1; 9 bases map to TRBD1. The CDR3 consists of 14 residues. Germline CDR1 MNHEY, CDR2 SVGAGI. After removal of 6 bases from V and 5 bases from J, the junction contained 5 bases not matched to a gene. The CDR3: CASRLDRGNNEQFF. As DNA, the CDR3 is TGTGCCAGCAGGCTAGACAGGGGGAACAATGAGCAGTTCTTC.

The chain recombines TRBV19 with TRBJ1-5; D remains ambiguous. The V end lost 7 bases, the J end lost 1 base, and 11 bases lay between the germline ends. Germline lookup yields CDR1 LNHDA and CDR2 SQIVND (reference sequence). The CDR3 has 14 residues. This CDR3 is CASTFGGSNQPQHF. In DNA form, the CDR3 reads TGTGCCAGTACCTTCGGAGGGAGCAATCAGCCCCAGCATTTT. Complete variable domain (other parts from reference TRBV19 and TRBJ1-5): DGGITQSPKYLFRKEGQNVTLSCEQNLNHDAMYWYRQDPGQGLRLIYYSQIVNDFQKGDIAEGYSVSREKKESFPLTVTSAQKNPTAFYLCASTFGGSNQPQHFGDGTRLSIL.

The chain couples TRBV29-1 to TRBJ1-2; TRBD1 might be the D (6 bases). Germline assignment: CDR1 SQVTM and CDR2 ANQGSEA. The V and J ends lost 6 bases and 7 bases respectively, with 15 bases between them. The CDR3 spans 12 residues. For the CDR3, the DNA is TGCAGCGTGACAGGCCTAGGGGGTGGCTACACCTTC. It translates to CSVTGLGGGYTF. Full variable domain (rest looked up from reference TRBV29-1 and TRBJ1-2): SAVISQKPSRDICQRGTSLTIQCQVDSQVTMMFWYRQQPGQSLTLIATANQGSEATYESGFVIDKFPISRPNLTFSTLTVSNMSPEDSSIYLCSVTGLGGGYTFGSGTRLTVV.

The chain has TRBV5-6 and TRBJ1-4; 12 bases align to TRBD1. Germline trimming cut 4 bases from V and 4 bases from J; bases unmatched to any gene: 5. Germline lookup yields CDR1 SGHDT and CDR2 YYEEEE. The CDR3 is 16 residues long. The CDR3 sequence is CASSAGTGGINEKLFF. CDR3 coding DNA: TGTGCCAGCAGCGCCGGGACAGGGGGCATTAATGAAAAACTGTTTTTT.